This passage covers 28 T cell receptor beta chains from one sample sequenced in a study of cytomegalovirus exposure and HLA in healthy donors listed by TCRdb under 2017. Library prep was done by the immunoSEQ multiplex PCR assay. For the multiplex PCR, a mixture combining 60 forward primers for TCR Vbeta segments and 13 reverse primers for TCR Jbeta segments was used. Imported from immuneACCESS, the table was reduced by TCRdb to in-frame sequences with V and J called. These copies leave out some clones; in studies compared against another copy, an unresolved V gene accounts for under half, and the cause of the remainder is not known. The sample table records tens of thousands of clones; roughly three quarters of these occur just once. The ten largest clones take up around 21% of the sample. The sample was PBMCs. These receptors were taken from a woman between 40 and 50 years old in good health and CMV-seropositive.

The rearrangement joins TRBV27 to TRBJ1-6; 8 nucleotides agree with TRBD1. V gave up 6 bases and J gave up 7 bases; unmatched junction bases: 8. Germline CDR1 and CDR2: MNHEY and SMNVEV (reference sequence). The CDR3 spans 15 residues. Here the CDR3 reads CASRLGNRGNSPLHF. CDR3 nucleotides: TGTGCCAGCAGACTCGGTAACAGGGGGAATTCACCCCTCCACTTT.

The chain recombines TRBV7-2 with TRBJ2-3, with D possibly TRBD2 on 6 matching bases. Germline V gene sequence: CDR1 SGHTA, CDR2 FQGNSA. With 3 bases removed from V and 7 bases from J, the gap between germline ends came to 11 bases. The CDR3 extends over 13 amino acids. As DNA, the CDR3 is TGTGCCAGCAGCTTCGGGACTTTAAATACGCAGTATTTT. Protein product: CASSFGTLNTQYF.

The V call is TRBV30, the J call TRBJ2-3; TRBD2 might be the D (6 bases). Trimming stripped 4 bases from V and 5 bases from J, with 25 bases between. The CDR3 extends over 17 amino acids. Germline V gives CDR1 GTSNPN, CDR2 SVGIG (reference sequence). The CDR3 spells CAWTWDRHDWGGDTQYF. CDR3 DNA: TGTGCCTGGACTTGGGATCGACATGACTGGGGAGGAGATACGCAGTATTTT.

The V and J genes are TRBV6-5 and TRBJ2-7; 10 bases agree with TRBD2. Germline assignment: CDR1 MNHEY and CDR2 SVGAGI. The CDR3 spans 15 residues. Trimming removed 4 bases from V and 7 bases from J; junction bases left unmatched: 10. The CDR3 sequence is CASSSLAGALGEQYF. The CDR3, as DNA: TGTGCCAGCAGTTCCCTAGCGGGGGCCCTTGGGGAGCAGTACTTC.

In this sample, this clone turned up a few times. This chain joins TRBV29-1 and TRBJ1-1, with 7 bases lining up with TRBD1. This CDR3 is 14 amino acids long. CDR1 SQVTM and CDR2 ANQGSEA come from the germline V gene. J gave up 1 base and V 3 bases, and 5 bases lay outside the gene matches. In DNA, the CDR3 is TGCAGCGTTGAGTGGTCAGGGGGGAACACTGAAGCTTTCTTT. Its protein product is CSVEWSGGNTEAFF.

J is TRBJ2-2 and V is TRBV6-5, with D possibly TRBD1 on 6 matching bases. The CDR3 consists of 16 residues. Trimming stripped 2 bases from V and 12 bases from J, with 22 bases between. Germline CDR1 and CDR2: MNHEY and SVGAGI. In DNA form, the CDR3 reads TGTGCCAGCAGTTACCTGGGGGTGGACAGTACGGGGAAGCTGTTTTTT. As protein: CASSYLGVDSTGKLFF.

The chain links TRBV6-1 to TRBJ2-7; D possibly corresponds to TRBD1 (5 bases). The CDR3 spans 13 residues. Looked up from germline, CDR1 is MNHNS and CDR2 is SASEGT. Trimming stripped 3 bases from V and 6 bases from J, with 12 bases between. The CDR3 reads CASSEGQGVEQYF. CDR3 in DNA: TGTGCCAGCAGTGAGGGTCAGGGTGTCGAGCAGTACTTC.

This chain links TRBV30 with TRBJ1-5, with no clear D. The CDR3 has 14 residues. Trimming removed 3 bases from V and 0 bases from J, with 9 bases in between. Germline V lookup: CDR1 GTSNPN, CDR2 SVGIG (reference sequence). CDR3 bases: TGTGCCTGGAGCAGACAATATAGCAATCAGCCCCAGCATTTT. This codes for CAWSRQYSNQPQHF.

This clone is a singleton in its sample. CDR3 region: CASSLDLSAGYGYTF. CDR3 sequence (DNA): TGTGCCAGCAGCTTGGACCTCTCCGCGGGCTATGGCTACACCTTC. The chain is built from TRBV5-4 and TRBJ1-2, with D unclear. Trimming stripped 0 bases from V and 4 bases from J, with 13 bases between. Germline V gene lookup returns CDR1 SGHNT and CDR2 YYREEE (reference sequence). CDR3 length: 15 residues.

The chain is built from TRBV5-1 and TRBJ2-5; a possible D gene is TRBD1 (6 bases). Germline-derived CDR1 and CDR2 are SGHRS and YFSETQ. Trimming pared 4 bases from V and 6 bases from J, leaving 22 bases between. This CDR3 is 16 amino acids long. The CDR3 reads CASSNPGPLGGKTQYF. The CDR3 DNA is TGCGCCAGCAGCAACCCCGGGCCCCTAGGGGGAAAGACCCAGTACTTC.

This clone has only a few counts. This chain connects TRBV5-1 to TRBJ1-1; perhaps TRBD1 as D (6 bases). Trimming took off 4 bases at V and 5 bases at J, with 12 bases between the two ends. The CDR3 covers 13 residues. Per the germline V gene, CDR1 is SGHRS and CDR2 is YFSETQ. The CDR3 loop is CASSRDITTEAFF. CDR3 DNA: TGCGCCAGCAGCCGGGACATTACTACTGAAGCTTTCTTT.

The rearrangement uses TRBV19 and TRBJ1-5; 9 bases agree with TRBD1. Germline CDR1 is LNHDA and CDR2 is SQIVND (reference sequence). V was pared by 6 bases and J by 4 bases, with 4 bases of the junction left unmatched. This CDR3 region has 14 residues. The CDR3 protein is CASRGTGRNQPQHF. As DNA, the CDR3 is TGTGCCAGTAGGGGGACAGGGCGGAATCAGCCCCAGCATTTT.

The chain employs TRBV10-3 and TRBJ2-3; 7 nucleotides line up with TRBD2. Germline CDR1 is ENHRY and CDR2 is SYGVKD. With 10 bases clipped from V and 2 bases from J, the junction kept 6 bases outside the gene matches. This CDR3 has 13 amino acids. The chain's CDR3 is CATGTINTDTQYF. The CDR3 coding sequence is TGTGCCACCGGGACTATCAACACAGATACGCAGTATTTT.

The chain couples TRBV27 to TRBJ2-5, with 12 bases that match TRBD2. Trimming removed 8 bases from V and 5 bases from J; junction bases left unmatched: 18. The CDR3 covers 18 residues. CDR1 MNHEY and CDR2 SMNVEV come from the germline V gene (reference sequence). CDR3 protein: CASPGDPSGRVTGETQYF. The CDR3 DNA reads TGTGCCAGCCCGGGGGATCCTAGCGGGAGGGTGACGGGGGAGACCCAGTACTTC.

The chain joins TRBV30 to TRBJ2-5; no reliable D call. Germline CDR1 and CDR2: GTSNPN and SVGIG (reference sequence). The V end lost 1 base, the J end lost 1 base, and 7 bases lay between the germline ends. The CDR3 length is 13 residues. The chain's CDR3 is CAWSGHAQETQYF. CDR3 DNA sequence: TGTGCCTGGAGTGGACATGCCCAAGAGACCCAGTACTTC.

In DNA, the CDR3 is TGTGCCTGGGCCTGGACAGGGCAGGGAGAAAAACTGTTTTTT. Residues: CAWAWTGQGEKLFF. The rearrangement joins TRBV30 to TRBJ1-4, with 8 bases aligning to TRBD1. Germline CDR1 GTSNPN, CDR2 SVGIG (reference sequence). The CDR3 loop spans 14 amino acids. The junction had 10 bases not matched to a gene; V was cut back by 5 bases and J by 8 bases.

The chain recombines TRBV19 with TRBJ1-5; 8 bases match TRBD1. This CDR3 comprises 16 residues. J lost 6 bases, V lost 6 bases, and 13 bases had no gene match. Looked up from germline, CDR1 is LNHDA and CDR2 is SQIVND (reference sequence). CDR3 in amino acids: CASSWGVQGARQPQHF. The DNA for the CDR3 is TGTGCCAGTAGCTGGGGGGTTCAGGGGGCTCGTCAGCCCCAGCATTTT.

The chain employs TRBV28 and TRBJ1-5, with a weak D call TRBD1 (5 bases). The CDR3 runs to 14 residues. V dropped 3 bases and J dropped 5 bases, with 11 bases sitting between them. Germline loops: CDR1 MDHEN, CDR2 SYDVKM. The CDR3 nucleotides read TGTGCCAGCAGTTTCTTCAGGGATGATCAGCCCCAGCATTTT. Translated, it gives CASSFFRDDQPQHF.

The chain is built from TRBV19 and TRBJ2-1, with D hard to call. Germline assignment: CDR1 LNHDA and CDR2 SQIVND (reference sequence). This CDR3 contains 13 residues. Trimming removed 3 bases at V and 6 bases at J, with 9 bases between. The DNA for the CDR3 is TGTGCCAGTAGTATGTCCGGGTCCAATGAGCAGTTCTTC. Translating it yields CASSMSGSNEQFF. The complete variable domain, with remaining parts taken from reference TRBV19 and TRBJ2-1, reads DGGITQSPKYLFRKEGQNVTLSCEQNLNHDAMYWYRQDPGQGLRLIYYSQIVNDFQKGDIAEGYSVSREKKESFPLTVTSAQKNPTAFYLCASSMSGSNEQFFGPGTRLTVL.

The chain has TRBV9 and TRBJ2-5; 14 bases agree with TRBD2. The trim removed 4 bases at V and 5 bases at J, leaving 7 bases unmatched. Looked up from germline, CDR1 is SGDLS and CDR2 is YYNGEE. The CDR3 has 16 amino acids. The CDR3 DNA sequence: TGTGCCAGCAGCCCGAGACTAGCGGGGGGGACCGAGACCCAGTACTTC. The encoded protein is CASSPRLAGGTETQYF.

CDR3 loop: CASGGGLGETQYF. DNA for the CDR3: TGTGCCAGCGGCGGGGGGCTTGGTGAGACCCAGTACTTC. The chain uses TRBV27 and TRBJ2-5, with TRBD2 identical over 8 bases. Germline lookup yields CDR1 MNHEY and CDR2 SMNVEV (reference sequence). CDR3 length: 13 amino acids. V was clipped by 8 bases and J by 5 bases; unmatched bases: 7.

The genes are TRBV7-9 and TRBJ2-3; D unresolved. The length of the CDR3 is 12 residues. Trimming left V 5 bases short and J 4 bases short, with 7 bases between. Germline assignment: CDR1 SEHNR and CDR2 FQNEAQ (reference sequence). CDR3 residues: CASSPPADTQYF. The DNA for the CDR3 is TGTGCCAGCAGCCCCCCCGCAGATACGCAGTATTTT.

In its sample, this clone was seen a few times. This sequence joins TRBV10-2 and TRBJ2-7, with 8 bases lining up with TRBD1. V shed 2 bases and J 0 bases; nucleotides not matched to a gene: 9. CDR3 size: 17 residues. Germline values: CDR1 WSHSY, CDR2 SAAADI. The CDR3 nucleotides are TGCGCCAGCAGTGAGCCCAGGGGGCTCTACCTCTCCTACGAGCAGTACTTC. As protein: CASSEPRGLYLSYEQYF.

V usage is TRBV6-5 and J usage is TRBJ2-7, with TRBD2 matching over 8 bases. In germline, CDR1 is MNHEY, CDR2 SVGAGI. This CDR3 is built from 13 residues. Trimming removed 6 bases from V and 7 bases from J; junction bases left unmatched: 8. CDR3 loop: CASRTGGPGEQYF. In DNA form, the CDR3 reads TGTGCCAGCAGGACGGGAGGGCCAGGGGAGCAGTACTTC.

This chain uses TRBV30 with TRBJ1-2; D perhaps matches TRBD1 (5 bases). V gave up 4 bases and J gave up 3 bases, with 9 bases separating them. This CDR3 is 12 amino acids long. CDR1 and CDR2 (germline): GTSNPN, SVGIG (reference sequence). The CDR3 region is CAWMDKDYGYTF. The DNA of the CDR3 is TGTGCCTGGATGGACAAAGACTATGGCTACACCTTC.

The rearrangement uses TRBV6-1 and TRBJ2-7; TRBD1 aligns across 10 bases. The CDR3 sequence is 16 residues long. CDR1 and CDR2 from the germline V gene are MNHNS and SASEGT. After removal of 2 bases from V and 6 bases from J, the junction contained 10 bases not matched to a gene. CDR3 sequence: CASSEWTGGSFGEQYF. In nucleotides, the CDR3 is TGTGCCAGCAGTGAATGGACAGGGGGAAGCTTCGGCGAGCAGTACTTC.

V is TRBV27 and J is TRBJ2-7; D possibly corresponds to TRBD1 (5 bases). This CDR3 contains 14 residues. Germline V lookup: CDR1 MNHEY, CDR2 SMNVEV (reference sequence). Trimming shortened V by 2 bases and J by 2 bases, and 10 bases separated the two germline ends. The CDR3 spells CASSLIGEAYEQYF. In nucleotides, the CDR3 is TGTGCCAGCAGTTTAATAGGGGAAGCCTACGAGCAGTACTTC.

The J gene is TRBJ1-1, the V gene TRBV9; no clear D gene. The ends were cut back, 0 bases at V and 1 base at J, with 10 bases in the middle. The CDR3 spans 15 residues. Looked up from germline, CDR1 is SGDLS and CDR2 is YYNGEE. The CDR3 DNA is TGTGCCAGCAGCGTAGGGCCGGCAGGGAACACTGAAGCTTTCTTT. Its protein is CASSVGPAGNTEAFF. The variable domain in full, with the rest retrieved from reference TRBV9 and TRBJ1-1, is DSGVTQTPKHLITATGQRVTLRCSPRSGDLSVYWYQQSLDQGLQFLIQYYNGEERAKGNILERFSAQQFPDLHSELNLSSLELGDSALYFCASSVGPAGNTEAFFGQGTRLTVV.